This T cell receptor (beta chain) was profiled in a study of T cell responses to AZD1222 COVID-19 vaccine (dated by TCRdb to the early 2020s). About the study as a whole: AZD1222 recipients given second doses at about 4 weeks or at about 12 weeks were pooled, since spike-specific TCR depth and breadth were not found to differ between the two schedules. TCR sequencing was performed for over 230 trial participants, of whom about 200 were given two doses of AZD1222 and some 26 were given two doses of MenACWY control vaccine. Enrollment into the trials was organized by age into subgroups of 18-55, 56-69 and 70-plus years, and those subgroups contained approximately 150, 30 and 60 TCR-sequenced participants, respectively.

About this clone: Its antigen target is currently unknown. Nothing much larger sits one base from this clone, and base qualities are not available.

The CDR3 regions of human TCRbeta chains were analyzed by immunosequencing. Concerning the study's data processing: TCRs in the repertoires were compared against a reference library of SARS-CoV-2-specific TCRs that had been generated with the MIRA antigen-specificity platform. Breadth was defined as the fraction of unique TCRs that were SARS-CoV-2-associated. Depth was defined as the fraction of total T cells that were SARS-CoV-2-associated. Using the MIRA data, each spike-specific TCR was mapped to the spike region that the TCR reacts to and placed in a CD4 or CD8 class. Log10-transformed breadth and depth values were compared by one-way ANOVA with Sidak's multiple comparisons tests. The table was pulled from immuneACCESS by TCRdb, which kept in-frame rearrangements only. Such tables lose some clones; where checked, under half of the loss comes from unresolved V genes, and the rest has no known cause. V, J and clone size are those of that table, while D and trimming were read from the DNA. A total of approximately 100,000 clones appear in this sample, 91% of them only once. About 50% of the sample comes from the top ten.

The time point label on this specimen signifies: baseline before first vaccination. Vaccinee samples came from UK trials COV001 and COV002, including a single-blind randomized controlled phase 2/3 trial of AZD1222 (ChAdOx1 nCoV-19) in healthy adults. For TCRbeta chain sequencing, PBMC samples were collected from trial participants at day 0 and at day 28 after the second dose. What the work shows at the level of the full study, not this receptor alone: After two AZD1222 doses, both the breadth and the depth of spike-specific TCRs were significantly higher than at day 0 and than in MenACWY recipients. Nearly half of unique spike-specific TCRs reportedly recognized epitopes outside regions mutated in the B.1.351 and B.1.1.7 variants. Only six AZD1222 recipients were SARS-CoV-2 seropositive at baseline, limiting conclusions about previously exposed vaccinees. The 56-69-year group was small, and its depth increase did not reach significance, likely because of low power. Because no samples from the day 14 peak response were available, repertoires could be characterized only after the peak T cell response. Participants were mostly white British, with more females than males. The authors suggested clonal diversity may have been underestimated. The vaccine-associated CD4 TCRs covered the entire spike protein, and the dominant responses fell in regions 160-218 and 743-854.

Sequences MNHNY (CDR1) and SVGAGI (CDR2) are obtained from the germline V gene (reference sequence). The CDR3 runs 19 residues from the cysteine to the phenylalanine. Just the 57-base CDR3 DNA is kept, in frame starting at base 1. Trimming costs V 5 bases and J 4 bases, and their ends lie 27 bases apart. The clonotype originates from an adult in good health. The sequence is built from TRBV6-6 and TRBJ1-5, with the D gene call left open. Sequenced here: peripheral blood, sampled on day 0 of AZD1222 vaccination. The nucleotide sequence reads TGTGCCAGCAGTCCCGGCGTATTCTCCCTCAGGAGTGGAAATCAGCCCCAGCATTTT. It translates as CASSPGVFSLRSGNQPQHF.